The clone carrying this T cell receptor beta chain was recorded once. Antigen specificity is unknown. The data were taken from a study of T cell responses to AZD1222 COVID-19 vaccine. Findings and caveats of the study: Every sample of the repertoires postdated the peak T cell response. A mostly white British donor set with more females was recruited, and clonal diversity was possibly underestimated. Spike-specific TCR breadth rose after two AZD1222 doses, and depth rose as well. Of the AZD1222 recipients, only five to seven were seropositive at baseline.

This CDR3 has 12 residues. Trimming removed 9 bases from V and 2 bases from J, with 10 bases in between. Germline V lookup: CDR1 MDHEN, CDR2 SYDVKM. Measured with immunoSEQ multiplex PCR; TCRdb has only the in-frame clones, and not every one. The repertoire has under 200,000 clones, around nine tenths of them found once; the top ten carry less than 4.5%. This TCR came from an adult who received the MenACWY meningococcal vaccine as a control. Material: peripheral blood, obtained 28 days after the second dose of the MenACWY control vaccine. The V and J genes are TRBV28 and TRBJ2-5, with D unclear. CDR3 in DNA: TGTGCCAGTTATAGGGAACAAGAGACCCAGTACTTC. Its translation is CASYREQETQYF.